The next 20 T cell receptor beta chains were all read from a single sample in a study of cytomegalovirus exposure and HLA in healthy donors. PCR used 60 Vbeta primers and 13 Jbeta primers. Measured with immunoSEQ multiplex PCR; TCRdb has only the in-frame clones, and not every one. Altogether 150,000 to 200,000 clones are present, around 80% being singletons, with the ten largest covering 1%. The material sequenced was PBMCs. The receptors shown here come from a woman aged 45-65 years in good health and CMV-seropositive.

The CDR3 region has the DNA TGTGCCAGCAGGCTGGCCTTATATCAGCCCCAGCATTTT. Residues: CASRLALYQPQHF. V usage is TRBV6-5 and J usage is TRBJ1-5; D unclear. The germline V gene has CDR1 MNHEY and CDR2 SVGAGI. V was clipped by 6 bases and J by 5 bases, with 11 bases between them. The CDR3 runs to 13 residues.

The rearrangement uses TRBV5-1 and TRBJ2-7, with 7 bases fitting TRBD1. V lost 5 bases to trimming and J lost 2 bases; unmatched junction nucleotides: 13. The CDR3 has 16 residues. In germline, CDR1 is SGHRS, CDR2 YFSETQ. CDR3 protein: CASRIFQQGNPYEQYF. CDR3 nucleotide sequence: TGCGCCAGCAGGATTTTCCAACAGGGGAATCCCTACGAGCAGTACTTC.

This chain links TRBV29-1 with TRBJ2-5; TRBD2 might be the D (6 bases). This CDR3 region has 13 residues. With 4 bases removed from V and 4 bases from J, the gap between germline ends came to 13 bases. Germline V gives CDR1 SQVTM, CDR2 ANQGSEA. The CDR3 loop is CSVGGTAGETQYF. In DNA, the CDR3 is TGCAGCGTTGGCGGGACGGCGGGAGAGACCCAGTACTTC.

This clone was seen more than once but under ten times. The CDR3, as DNA: TGTGCCAGCATGAGACAGCAGAACACTGAAGCTTTCTTT. It yields the protein CASMRQQNTEAFF. The chain combines TRBV28 with TRBJ1-1, with D perhaps TRBD1 (5 bases). The CDR3 is 13 amino acids. The germline V gene encodes CDR1 MDHEN and CDR2 SYDVKM. V lost 7 bases to trimming and J lost 1 base, with 10 bases between them.

The V and J genes are TRBV9 and TRBJ1-1, with 7 nucleotides matching TRBD1. The germline V gene encodes CDR1 SGDLS and CDR2 YYNGEE. The CDR3 loop spans 15 amino acids. The V segment lost 0 bases and the J segment 5 bases; nucleotides outside the gene matches: 7. The CDR3 DNA follows: TGTGCCAGCAGCGTAGCTGGGGCAGGGGGGACTGAAGCTTTCTTT. Its protein product is CASSVAGAGGTEAFF.

The chain has TRBV11-1 and TRBJ2-5, with 12 bases lining up with TRBD2. The germline gives CDR1 SGHAT, CDR2 FQDESV (reference sequence). The CDR3 is made up of 14 amino acids. J lost 5 bases, V lost 8 bases, and 6 bases had no gene match. CDR3 amino acids: CASRLAGVAETQYF. As DNA, the CDR3 is TGTGCCAGCCGACTAGCGGGAGTAGCGGAGACCCAGTACTTC.

This clone was observed a handful of times. The CDR3 here is CASSYSLETQYF. DNA of the CDR3: TGTGCCAGCTCCTATTCGCTGGAGACCCAGTACTTC. This chain links TRBV18 with TRBJ2-5; no clear D. The CDR3 is 12 residues long. In germline, CDR1 is KGHSH, CDR2 LQKENI. The ends were cut back, 6 bases at V and 5 bases at J, with 10 bases in the middle. The variable domain in full, with the rest retrieved from reference TRBV18 and TRBJ2-5, is NAGVMQNPRHLVRRRGQEARLRCSPMKGHSHVYWYRQLPEEGLKFMVYLQKENIIDESGMPKERFSAEFPKEGPSILRIQQVVRGDSAAYFCASSYSLETQYFGPGTRLLVL.

This clone was counted once. V and J are TRBV10-3 and TRBJ1-1; tentatively, D is TRBD1 (6 bases). This CDR3 has 13 amino acids. CDR1 is ENHRY, CDR2 SYGVKD, per germline. The germline V and J ends were trimmed by 7 bases and 1 base, with 10 bases remaining between them. The CDR3 DNA is TGTGCCATCAACAGGGAGTCGAACACTGAAGCTTTCTTT. It is translated as CAINRESNTEAFF.

Points on this clone: Other DNA sequences in this sample translate to the same CDR3. The rearrangement links TRBV16 to TRBJ1-5, with D possibly TRBD1 on 5 matching bases. Trimming cost V 1 base and J 4 bases, with 14 bases left between them. CDR3 length: 16 amino acids. In germline, CDR1 is KGHSY, CDR2 FQNENV. CDR3 in DNA: TGTGCCAGCAGCCAATTAATGGAGGGGCGGAATCAGCCCCAGCATTTT. It translates to CASSQLMEGRNQPQHF.

This chain uses TRBV7-2 with TRBJ2-3; the D gene is possibly TRBD2 (6 bases). There are 13 residues in the CDR3. Per the germline V gene, CDR1 is SGHTA and CDR2 is FQGNSA. V was clipped by 3 bases and J by 10 bases, with 14 bases between them. The CDR3 nucleotides are TGTGCCAGCAGCTTGGTGCGGGACGTTCCGCAGTATTTT. Translation: CASSLVRDVPQYF.

Here the CDR3 reads CASSRGTASTDTQYF. CDR3 nucleotide sequence: TGTGCCAGCAGCCGCGGGACAGCTAGCACAGATACGCAGTATTTT. The V call is TRBV11-3, the J call TRBJ2-3; D may be TRBD1 (7 bases). CDR1 is SGHNT, CDR2 YENEEA, per germline. There are 15 residues in the CDR3. Trimming cost V 5 bases and J 0 bases, with 12 bases left between them.

This clone was picked up one time. The chain employs TRBV7-2 and TRBJ2-1; TRBD2 agrees at 8 bases. The germline V gene encodes CDR1 SGHTA and CDR2 FQGNSA. CDR3 length: 17 amino acids. The trim removed 1 base at V and 5 bases at J, leaving 10 bases unmatched. The CDR3 DNA reads TGTGCCAGCAGCTTAGTCGCCTTAGCGGGGTTAAACAATGAGCAGTTCTTC. It yields the protein CASSLVALAGLNNEQFF.

The rearrangement joins TRBV5-1 to TRBJ2-6; 10 nucleotides agree with TRBD1. The germline V gene encodes CDR1 SGHRS and CDR2 YFSETQ. The CDR3 is 17 amino acids. The junction had 4 bases not matched to a gene; V was cut back by 4 bases and J by 0 bases. CDR3 protein: CASSPGTGASGANVLTF. The CDR3 region has the DNA TGCGCCAGCAGCCCTGGGACAGGGGCCTCTGGGGCCAACGTCCTGACTTTC.

The chain links TRBV6-5 to TRBJ1-2, with 7 bases lining up with TRBD1. After removal of 6 bases from V and 6 bases from J, the junction contained 7 bases not matched to a gene. This CDR3 is built from 13 residues. The germline V gene encodes CDR1 MNHEY and CDR2 SVGAGI. The CDR3 is CASRETGMNGYTF. CDR3 bases: TGTGCCAGCAGAGAGACAGGGATGAATGGCTACACCTTC.

The chain is built from TRBV9 and TRBJ1-1, with 7 bases matching TRBD1. This CDR3 comprises 14 residues. Germline V lookup: CDR1 SGDLS, CDR2 YYNGEE. After removal of 3 bases from V and 0 bases from J, the junction contained 2 bases not matched to a gene. CDR3 protein: CASSAQGVNTEAFF. The CDR3 DNA follows: TGTGCCAGCAGCGCCCAGGGGGTGAACACTGAAGCTTTCTTT.

V gene TRBV11-2 combines with J gene TRBJ1-3; D unresolved. The CDR3 loop spans 14 amino acids. Germline V gene lookup returns CDR1 SGHAT and CDR2 FQNNGV. Trimming left V 2 bases short and J 3 bases short, with 8 bases between. DNA of the CDR3: TGTGCCAGCAGCTTAATTTCAGGTGGAAACACCATATATTTT. Encoded protein: CASSLISGGNTIYF.

The chain combines TRBV7-2 with TRBJ2-1; 7 nucleotides align to TRBD2. Germline loops: CDR1 SGHTA, CDR2 FQGNSA. J gave up 8 bases and V 3 bases, and 16 bases lay outside the gene matches. The CDR3 totals 17 residues. CDR3 bases: TGTGCCAGCAGCTTGGGACTACTAGGAGGCGGGCGGGATGAGCAGTTCTTC. The encoded protein is CASSLGLLGGGRDEQFF.

J is TRBJ1-4 and V is TRBV19; D may be TRBD1 (6 bases). CDR1 and CDR2 from the germline V gene are LNHDA and SQIVND (reference sequence). The germline V and J ends were trimmed by 5 bases and 8 bases, with 18 bases remaining between them. There are 15 residues in the CDR3. CDR3 in DNA: TGTGCCAGTAGTCCACCAGGGGCGCGGAGAGAAAAACTGTTTTTT. Amino acids: CASSPPGARREKLFF. The variable domain in full, with the rest retrieved from reference TRBV19 and TRBJ1-4, is DGGITQSPKYLFRKEGQNVTLSCEQNLNHDAMYWYRQDPGQGLRLIYYSQIVNDFQKGDIAEGYSVSREKKESFPLTVTSAQKNPTAFYLCASSPPGARREKLFFGSGTQLSVL.

This clone was detected once. This sequence joins TRBV1 and TRBJ2-7; the table gives TRBD2 as D, unverified against the DNA. TRBV1 is a pseudogene locus. The CDR3 contains 19 residues. CDR3 DNA sequence: TGCACCAGCAGCCACTCGCACTCCCATCGGGAGGGCCTATGTTACGAGCAGTACTTC. Translation gives CTSSHSHSHREGLCYEQYF.

The chain has TRBV5-1 and TRBJ2-5; 9 bases are shared with TRBD2. The length of the CDR3 is 14 residues. CDR1 and CDR2 (germline): SGHRS, YFSETQ. J lost 5 bases, V lost 4 bases, and 6 bases had no gene match. CDR3 bases: TGCGCCAGCAGCCCAATAGCGGGGGACGAGACCCAGTACTTC. Translation gives CASSPIAGDETQYF.